This is a list of T cell receptor beta chains from one sample in a study of blood T cells in healthy people across ages. MiXCR, run by TCRdb on the 5' RACE reads, gives a single entry per CDR3 protein. This table has around 990,000 distinct CDR3 sequences, more than 30% appearing once. The sequencing sample was made of blood. These receptors came from a man younger than 35 in good health. The CDR3 runs from the conserved cysteine through the conserved F or W. Fields, in order: clone size, V gene, J gene, D gene, CDR3 protein, CDR3 DNA. A D gene is named only where the DNA matches it firmly. Size is stated for part of the rows, as once, few or many counts, or as a class when the clone is expanded.

size: few; V: TRBV5-1; J: TRBJ2-5; D: TRBD2; CDR3: CASSLATSGGAMAQYF; DNA: TGCGCCAGCAGCTTGGCCACTAGCGGGGGGGCCATGGCCCAGTACTTC
size: few; V: TRBV4-1; J: TRBJ2-6; D: NA; CDR3: CASSQVPTVGANVLTF; DNA: TGCGCCAGCAGCCAAGTTCCGACAGTAGGGGCCAACGTCCTGACTTTC
size: few; V: TRBV6-2/TRBV6-3; J: TRBJ2-1; D: TRBD1; CDR3: CASSHPGQGYNEQFF; DNA: TGTGCCAGCAGTCACCCGGGACAGGGGTACAATGAGCAGTTCTTC
size: once; V: TRBV5-1; J: TRBJ2-1; D: NA; CDR3: CASSSVAAQETQFF; DNA: TGCGCCAGCAGCTCGGTAGCTGCCCAAGAGACCCAGTTCTTC
size: NA; V: TRBV7-2; J: TRBJ2-1; D: NA; CDR3: CASSLLADRYNEQFF; DNA: TGTGCCAGCAGCTTACTAGCGGACAGATACAATGAGCAGTTCTTC
size: few; V: TRBV25-1; J: TRBJ2-3; D: NA; CDR3: CASSDSGGTSTDTQYF; DNA: TGTGCCAGCAGTGATTCTGGGGGGACTAGCACAGATACGCAGTATTTT
size: few; V: TRBV4-1; J: TRBJ1-2; D: TRBD1; CDR3: CASSRGQGASNGYTF; DNA: TGCGCCAGCAGCCGCGGACAGGGGGCTTCTAATGGCTACACCTTC
size: few; V: TRBV15; J: TRBJ1-1; D: TRBD1; CDR3: CATSRRGQGNTEAFF; DNA: TGTGCCACCAGCAGACGGGGACAGGGCAACACTGAAGCTTTCTTT
size: few; V: TRBV7-2; J: TRBJ2-7; D: TRBD1; CDR3: CASSLVGGQTSYEQYF; DNA: TGTGCCAGCAGCTTAGTAGGGGGACAGACCTCCTACGAGCAGTACTTC
size: NA; V: TRBV29-1; J: TRBJ1-2; D: TRBD1; CDR3: CSVEMGQGNGYTF; DNA: TGCAGCGTTGAAATGGGACAGGGTAATGGCTACACCTTC
size: few; V: TRBV4-3; J: TRBJ1-6; D: TRBD1; CDR3: CASSQQNPGTENSPLHF; DNA: TGCGCCAGCAGCCAACAGAACCCAGGGACAGAGAATTCACCCCTCCACTTT
size: NA; V: TRBV20-1; J: TRBJ2-1; D: TRBD2; CDR3: CSALSGGSQMGFF; DNA: TGCAGTGCTCTCTCCGGGGGGTCCCAAATGGGGTTCTTC
size: NA; V: TRBV12-3/TRBV12-4; J: TRBJ2-5; D: NA; CDR3: CASSLANQGETQYF; DNA: TGTGCCAGCAGTTTAGCGAACCAGGGGGAGACCCAGTACTTC